This record concerns one T cell receptor (beta chain) sequence. The antigen is not known. Germline V CDR1 and CDR2: SNHLY, FYNNEI. Trimming left V 8 bases short and J 2 bases short, with 19 bases between. The CDR3 has 17 residues. The data derive from a study of cytomegalovirus exposure and HLA in healthy donors. Study-level findings and limits: The study flagged roughly 160 TCR beta chains as cytomegalovirus-associated. In the approximately 120 validation repertoires, a later analysis found that first-cohort TCR clusters tended to co-occur. It was reported that the classifier diagnosed cytomegalovirus status with high specificity and sensitivity in both the original and validation cohorts.

Measured with immunoSEQ multiplex PCR; TCRdb has only the in-frame clones, and not every one. The sample includes more than 85,000 clones, more than 85% of them seen just once. This TCR derives from a young woman in good health and CMV-seropositive. Source material: PBMCs. This chain uses TRBV2 with TRBJ2-6; D might be TRBD1 (6 bases). DNA for the CDR3: TGTGCCAGCGTGTTACAGGGTTCCCGTACTGGGGCCAACGTCCTGACTTTC. Translated, it gives CASVLQGSRTGANVLTF.